The clone carrying this T cell receptor (beta chain) was seen repeatedly, ten times or more. The entry originates in a study of T-cell reconstitution after alpha-beta-depleted transplantation in children. Germline loops: CDR1 SGDLS, CDR2 YYNGEE. The V segment lost 4 bases and the J segment 0 bases; nucleotides outside the gene matches: 5. CDR3 length: 16 residues. Unique molecular identifiers were incorporated when the TCRbeta library was constructed. One entry per CDR3 protein results from TCRdb running MiXCR on the PCR reads. The sample records about half a million distinct CDR3 sequences, roughly an eighth being singletons.

The chain couples TRBV9 to TRBJ2-3, with 10 bases fitting TRBD1. The sequence was obtained from a human donor who donated a stem cell graft to a child with combined immunodeficiency. The starting material was PBMCs from the stem cell graft donor, obtained from the stem cell graft. The CDR3 region has the DNA TGTGCCAGCAGCCTGACAGGGGGCGGGAGCACAGATACGCAGTATTTT. It specifies CASSLTGGGSTDTQYF.